Each of the 16 T cell receptor beta chains below was sequenced from the same sample in a study of T cells in Graves' hyperthyroidism and ophthalmopathy. Amplification of TCR beta CDR3 regions used RNA as the template. First-round RT-PCR of the TCR CDR3 relied on the HTBI primer set. TCRdb recomputed calls from the multiplex PCR reads with MiXCR, one row per CDR3 protein. The sample lists nearly 600,000 distinct CDR3 sequences, 13% to 15% occurring once. Input material: blood. These receptors came from a woman between 18 and 30 years old with Graves' ophthalmopathy.

There are many counts of this clonotype. The chain is built from TRBV20-1 and TRBJ1-1, with D tentatively TRBD1 (5 bases). Germline CDR1 reads DFQATT; CDR2 reads SNEGSKA (reference sequence). This CDR3 region has 12 residues. Trimming removed 2 bases at V and 8 bases at J, with 12 bases between. The CDR3 sequence is CSARPGWKEAFF. The DNA of the CDR3 is TGCAGTGCTAGACCAGGGTGGAAGGAAGCTTTCTTT.

The sample holds many counts of this clonotype. The rearrangement links TRBV3-1 to TRBJ1-5; the D is unclear. The V and J ends lost 3 bases and 2 bases respectively, with 11 bases between them. This CDR3 has 15 residues. The germline CDR1 and CDR2 sequences are LGHDT and YNNKEL (reference sequence). This CDR3 is CASSHGITGNQPQHF. The CDR3 DNA reads TGTGCCAGCAGCCACGGGATTACGGGCAATCAGCCCCAGCATTTT.

In its sample, this clonotype was seen a few times. The chain combines TRBV9 with TRBJ2-1; TRBD2 might be the D (5 bases). Per germline, CDR1 SGDLS and CDR2 YYNGEE. V was cut by 0 bases and J by 3 bases, with 10 bases left in between. This CDR3 contains 15 residues. The CDR3 DNA reads TGTGCCAGCAGCGTAGTAAGCGGAGACTACAATGAGCAGTTCTTC. Encoded protein: CASSVVSGDYNEQFF.

This clonotype was seen many times. The chain employs TRBV20-1 and TRBJ2-7; 7 bases line up with TRBD2. There are 14 residues in the CDR3. Losses at the gene ends were 0 bases for V and 1 base for J; bases not matched to a gene: 3. Germline loops: CDR1 DFQATT, CDR2 SNEGSKA (reference sequence). The CDR3 protein is CSARDSSGSYEQYF. The CDR3 coding sequence is TGCAGTGCTAGAGATAGTAGCGGGTCCTACGAGCAGTACTTC.

This clonotype was picked up many times. The chain links TRBV27 to TRBJ2-1; TRBD1 matches at 8 bases. V shed 2 bases and J 1 base; nucleotides not matched to a gene: 1. Germline CDR1 is MNHEY and CDR2 is SMNVEV (reference sequence). This CDR3 region has 15 residues. As DNA, the CDR3 is TGTGCCAGCAGTTTAAGGACAGGGTCCTACAATGAGCAGTTCTTC. Amino acids: CASSLRTGSYNEQFF.

In this sample, this clonotype turned up many times. The chain is built from TRBV5-1 and TRBJ2-2, with D tentatively TRBD2 (6 bases). This CDR3 has 19 amino acids. Germline loops: CDR1 SGHRS, CDR2 YFSETQ. V lost 4 bases, J lost 2 bases, and 24 bases lay in between. The CDR3 loop reads CASSAAPGVWDGNTGELFF. In nucleotides, the CDR3 is TGCGCCAGCAGCGCTGCCCCGGGAGTCTGGGATGGAAACACCGGGGAGCTGTTTTTT.

The V gene is TRBV5-8, the J gene TRBJ1-1; D remains ambiguous. Germline loops: CDR1 SGHTS, CDR2 YDEGEE. The ends were cut back, 2 bases at V and 1 base at J, with 9 bases in the middle. The CDR3 is 14 residues long. The CDR3 is CASSFDTKNTEAFF. The CDR3 DNA follows: TGTGCCAGCAGCTTTGACACCAAGAACACTGAAGCTTTCTTT.

This clonotype was seen at least ten times. The rearrangement uses TRBV30 and TRBJ2-7, with TRBD2 matching over 11 bases. The CDR3 loop spans 16 amino acids. Per germline, CDR1 GTSNPN and CDR2 SVGIG (reference sequence). The V segment lost 0 bases and the J segment 0 bases; nucleotides outside the gene matches: 4. CDR3 DNA: TGTGCCTGGAGTGTACGGGGACTAGCGGCCTCCTACGAGCAGTACTTC. Residues: CAWSVRGLAASYEQYF.

This clonotype showed up many times. The chain uses TRBV2 and TRBJ1-2; D may be TRBD1 (6 bases). Trimming removed 6 bases from V and 3 bases from J, with 17 bases in between. CDR1 is SNHLY, CDR2 FYNNEI, per germline. The CDR3 has 15 residues. The DNA of the CDR3 is TGTGCCAGCAGACTCCATTGGCAGGGGTACTATGGCTACACCTTC. Its protein product is CASRLHWQGYYGYTF.

This clonotype has at least ten counts. J is TRBJ2-2 and V is TRBV19, with 10 positions matching TRBD1. There are 14 residues in the CDR3. Per germline, CDR1 LNHDA and CDR2 SQIVND (reference sequence). After removal of 10 bases from V and 2 bases from J, the junction contained 4 bases not matched to a gene. Here the CDR3 DNA reads TGTGCCACCCGGGACAGGGGCAACACCGGGGAGCTGTTTTTT. It yields the protein CATRDRGNTGELFF. Combining the CDR3 with reference TRBV19 and TRBJ2-2 gives the whole variable domain DGGITQSPKYLFRKEGQNVTLSCEQNLNHDAMYWYRQDPGQGLRLIYYSQIVNDFQKGDIAEGYSVSREKKESFPLTVTSAQKNPTAFYLCATRDRGNTGELFFGEGSRLTVL.

The V and J genes are TRBV11-3 and TRBJ2-2, with 7 positions matching TRBD1. Germline trimming cut 5 bases from V and 6 bases from J; bases unmatched to any gene: 15. Per germline, CDR1 SGHNT and CDR2 YENEEA. The CDR3 covers 17 residues. The CDR3 nucleotides read TGTGCCAGCAGCAGCCCCTCAAACAGGGGCGCGGCCGGGGAGCTGTTTTTT. Residues: CASSSPSNRGAAGELFF.

Remarks on this clonotype: The junction departs from the called germline gene at one end, perhaps through a read error. The chain carries TRBV7-7 and TRBJ1-3, with D unresolved. The CDR3 sequence is 15 residues long. The germline gives CDR1 SSHAT, CDR2 FNYEAQ (reference sequence). In DNA form, the CDR3 reads TGTGCTAGCAGTCCCGCGCTGGAACCTGGAAACACCATATATTTT. Translated, it gives CASSPALEPGNTIYF. The variable domain in full, with the rest retrieved from reference TRBV7-7 and TRBJ1-3, is GAGVSQSPRYKVTKRGQDVTLRCDPISSHATLYWYQQALGQGPEFLTYFNYEAQPDKSGLPSDRFSAERPEGSISTLTIQRTEQRDSAMYRCASSPALEPGNTIYFGEGSWLTVV.

This clonotype was counted ten times or more. The V and J genes are TRBV28 and TRBJ2-3, with a weak D call TRBD2 (7 bases). The CDR3 runs to 16 residues. Germline CDR1 MDHEN, CDR2 SYDVKM. V was clipped by 5 bases and J by 5 bases, with 20 bases between them. CDR3 region: CASSPALSGTKDTQYF. For the CDR3, the DNA is TGTGCCAGCAGTCCGGCTCTAAGCGGGACAAAAGATACGCAGTATTTT. The full variable domain, its missing parts supplied by reference TRBV28 and TRBJ2-3, is DVKVTQSSRYLVKRTGEKVFLECVQDMDHENMFWYRQDPGLGLRLIYFSYDVKMKEKGDIPEGYSVSREKKERFSLILESASTNQTSMYLCASSPALSGTKDTQYFGPGTRLTVL.

This clonotype was counted a few times. This chain connects TRBV7-9 to TRBJ1-2; 8 nucleotides align to TRBD1. J was trimmed by 4 bases and V by 4 bases; bases with no gene match: 8. The CDR3 contains 15 residues. Germline V CDR1 and CDR2: SEHNR, FQNEAQ (reference sequence). The CDR3 loop reads CASSSPGQGTYGYTF. CDR3 DNA sequence: TGTGCCAGCAGCTCCCCCGGACAGGGTACCTATGGCTACACCTTC. The full variable domain, rest sourced from reference TRBV7-9 and TRBJ1-2, is DTGVSQNPRHKITKRGQNVTFRCDPISEHNRLYWYRQTLGQGPEFLTYFQNEAQLEKSRLLSDRFSAERPKGSFSTLEIQRTEQGDSAMYLCASSSPGQGTYGYTFGSGTRLTVV.

Only a few counts were recorded for this clonotype. The V call is TRBV5-6, the J call TRBJ2-2; 8 bases match TRBD1. This CDR3 is built from 16 residues. Trimming removed 0 bases from V and 2 bases from J; junction bases left unmatched: 3. The germline V gene has CDR1 SGHDT and CDR2 YYEEEE. Here the CDR3 reads CASSLETGVNTGELFF. The CDR3 DNA is TGTGCCAGCAGCTTGGAGACAGGGGTAAACACCGGGGAGCTGTTTTTT.

A word on this clonotype: A much larger clone sits a single nucleotide away, making a read error possible. The CDR3 does not close with the conserved phenylalanine or tryptophan, likely indicating a read error. The chain carries TRBV20-1 and TRBJ2-3; TRBD2 is a possible D gene (5 bases). The CDR3 covers 16 residues. The ends were cut back, 3 bases at V and 2 bases at J, with 18 bases in the middle. Germline-derived CDR1 and CDR2 are DFQATT and SNEGSKA (reference sequence). This CDR3 reads CSASSSAGIATDTQYL. The CDR3 nucleotides are TGCAGTGCTAGTAGTTCGGCGGGTATCGCCACAGATACGCAGTATCTT.